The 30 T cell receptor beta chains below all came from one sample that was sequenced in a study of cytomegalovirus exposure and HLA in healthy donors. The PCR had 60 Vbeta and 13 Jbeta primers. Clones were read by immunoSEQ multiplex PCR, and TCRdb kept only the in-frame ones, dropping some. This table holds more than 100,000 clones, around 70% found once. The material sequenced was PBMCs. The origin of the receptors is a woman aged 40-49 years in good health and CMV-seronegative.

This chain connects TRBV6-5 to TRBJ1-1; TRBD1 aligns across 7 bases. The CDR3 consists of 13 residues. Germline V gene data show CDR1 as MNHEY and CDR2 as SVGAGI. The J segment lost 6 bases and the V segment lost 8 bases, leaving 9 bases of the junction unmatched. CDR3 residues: CASSSTGSPEAFF. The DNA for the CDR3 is TGTGCCAGCTCCTCGACAGGGTCCCCTGAAGCTTTCTTT.

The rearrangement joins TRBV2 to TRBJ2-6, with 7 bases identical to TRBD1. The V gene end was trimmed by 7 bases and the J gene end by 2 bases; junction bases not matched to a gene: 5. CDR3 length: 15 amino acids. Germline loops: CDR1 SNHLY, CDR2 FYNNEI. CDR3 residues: CASNRDRAGANVLTF. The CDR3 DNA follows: TGTGCCAGCAACCGAGACAGGGCTGGGGCCAACGTCCTGACTTTC.

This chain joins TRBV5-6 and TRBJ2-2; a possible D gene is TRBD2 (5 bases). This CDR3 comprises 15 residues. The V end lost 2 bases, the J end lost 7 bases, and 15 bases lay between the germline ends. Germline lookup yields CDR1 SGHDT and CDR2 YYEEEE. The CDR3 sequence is CASSFRTEASGELFF. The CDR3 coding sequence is TGTGCCAGCAGCTTCCGGACGGAGGCCAGCGGGGAGCTGTTTTTT.

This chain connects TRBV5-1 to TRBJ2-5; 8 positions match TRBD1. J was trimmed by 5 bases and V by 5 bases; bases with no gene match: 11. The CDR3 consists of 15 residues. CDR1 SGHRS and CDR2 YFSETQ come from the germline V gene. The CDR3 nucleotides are TGCGCCAGCAGGGAACTACAGGGGGTCGGGGAGACCCAGTACTTC. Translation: CASRELQGVGETQYF.

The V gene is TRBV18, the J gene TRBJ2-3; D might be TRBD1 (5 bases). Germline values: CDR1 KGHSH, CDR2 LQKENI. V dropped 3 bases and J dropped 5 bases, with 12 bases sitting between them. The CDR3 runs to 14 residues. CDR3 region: CASSPVGVEDTQYF. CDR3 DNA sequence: TGTGCCAGCTCACCGGTAGGGGTGGAAGATACGCAGTATTTT.

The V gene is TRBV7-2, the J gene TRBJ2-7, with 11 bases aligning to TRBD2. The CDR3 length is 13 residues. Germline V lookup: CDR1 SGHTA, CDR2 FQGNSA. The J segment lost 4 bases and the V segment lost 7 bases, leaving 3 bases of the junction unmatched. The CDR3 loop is CASILAGGYEQYF. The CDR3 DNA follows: TGTGCCAGCATCCTAGCGGGGGGTTACGAGCAGTACTTC.

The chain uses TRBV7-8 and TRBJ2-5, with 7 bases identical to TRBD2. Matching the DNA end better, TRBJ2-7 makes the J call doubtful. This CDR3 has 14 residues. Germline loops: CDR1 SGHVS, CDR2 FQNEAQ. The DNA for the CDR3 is TGTGCCAGCAGCCGATTAGCGGGCCCCTACGAGCAGTACTTC. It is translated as CASSRLAGPYEQYF.

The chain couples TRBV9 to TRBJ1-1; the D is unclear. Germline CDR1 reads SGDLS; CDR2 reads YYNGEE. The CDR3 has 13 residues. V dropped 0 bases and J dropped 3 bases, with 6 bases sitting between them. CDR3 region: CASSVAADTEAFF. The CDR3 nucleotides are TGTGCCAGCAGCGTAGCCGCGGACACTGAAGCTTTCTTT.

CDR3 sequence (DNA): TGTGCCAGCAGCTCCCACTCCTCAAATGAGCAGTTCTTC. Translating it yields CASSSHSSNEQFF. The chain joins TRBV7-2 to TRBJ2-1; D not resolved. CDR3 size: 13 residues. Germline CDR1 and CDR2: SGHTA and FQGNSA. The V end was cut by 4 bases, the J end by 7 bases, with 11 bases between.

The chain's CDR3 is CASSEGGGGLNTQYF. In DNA form, the CDR3 reads TGTGCCAGCAGTGAAGGTGGGGGGGGTCTTAATACGCAGTATTTT. The rearrangement joins TRBV2 to TRBJ2-3; 7 nucleotides align to TRBD2. Germline CDR1 reads SNHLY; CDR2 reads FYNNEI. Germline trimming cut 1 base from V and 7 bases from J; bases unmatched to any gene: 8. This CDR3 spans 15 amino acids.

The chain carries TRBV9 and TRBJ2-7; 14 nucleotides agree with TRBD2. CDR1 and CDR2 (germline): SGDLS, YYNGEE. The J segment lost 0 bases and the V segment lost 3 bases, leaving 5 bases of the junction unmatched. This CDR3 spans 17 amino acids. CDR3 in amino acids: CASSAGTSGGLSYEQYF. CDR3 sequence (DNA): TGTGCCAGCAGCGCCGGGACTAGCGGGGGCCTCTCCTACGAGCAGTACTTC.

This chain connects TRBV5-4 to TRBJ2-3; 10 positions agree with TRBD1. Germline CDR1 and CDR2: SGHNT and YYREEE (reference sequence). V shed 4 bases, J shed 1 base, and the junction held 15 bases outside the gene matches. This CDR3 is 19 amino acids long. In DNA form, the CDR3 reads TGTGCCAGCAGCCCCCGGGACAGGGGAAGCGTAGTAGGCACAGATACGCAGTATTTT. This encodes CASSPRDRGSVVGTDTQYF. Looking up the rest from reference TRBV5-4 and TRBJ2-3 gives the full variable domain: ETGVTQSPTHLIKTRGQQVTLRCSSQSGHNTVSWYQQALGQGPQFIFQYYREEENGRGNFPPRFSGLQFPNYSSELNVNALELDDSALYLCASSPRDRGSVVGTDTQYFGPGTRLTVL.

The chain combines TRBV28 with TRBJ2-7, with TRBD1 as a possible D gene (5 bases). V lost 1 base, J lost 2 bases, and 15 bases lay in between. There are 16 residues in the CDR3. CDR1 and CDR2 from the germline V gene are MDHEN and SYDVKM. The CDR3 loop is CASSLLGQGGAYEQYF. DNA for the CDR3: TGTGCCAGCAGTTTATTAGGGCAGGGTGGGGCCTACGAGCAGTACTTC.

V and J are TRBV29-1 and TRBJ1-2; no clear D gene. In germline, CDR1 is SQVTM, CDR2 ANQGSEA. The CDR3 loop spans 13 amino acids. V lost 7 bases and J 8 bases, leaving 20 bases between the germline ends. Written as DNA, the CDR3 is TGCAGCGCCCTACTACATGGGTCTCGCGGCTACACCTTC. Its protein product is CSALLHGSRGYTF.

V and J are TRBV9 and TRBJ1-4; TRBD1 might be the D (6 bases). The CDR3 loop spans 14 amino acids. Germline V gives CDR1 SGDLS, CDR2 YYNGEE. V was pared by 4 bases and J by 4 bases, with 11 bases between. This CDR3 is CASSRDRINEKLFF. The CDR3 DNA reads TGTGCCAGCAGCCGAGACAGGATTAATGAAAAACTGTTTTTT.

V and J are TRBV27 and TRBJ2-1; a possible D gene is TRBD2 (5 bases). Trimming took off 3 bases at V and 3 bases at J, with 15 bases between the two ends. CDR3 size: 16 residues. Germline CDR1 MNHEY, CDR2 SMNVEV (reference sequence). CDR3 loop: CASSFGRSGIYNEQFF. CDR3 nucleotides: TGTGCCAGCAGTTTTGGTAGGAGCGGCATCTACAATGAGCAGTTCTTC.

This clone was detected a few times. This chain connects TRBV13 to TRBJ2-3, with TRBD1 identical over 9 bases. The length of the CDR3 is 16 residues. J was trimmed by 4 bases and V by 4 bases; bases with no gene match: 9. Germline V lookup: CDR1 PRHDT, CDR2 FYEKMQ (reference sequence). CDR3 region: CASSSPGQGLPDTQYF. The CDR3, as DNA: TGTGCCAGCAGCTCGCCGGGACAGGGCTTGCCAGATACGCAGTATTTT.

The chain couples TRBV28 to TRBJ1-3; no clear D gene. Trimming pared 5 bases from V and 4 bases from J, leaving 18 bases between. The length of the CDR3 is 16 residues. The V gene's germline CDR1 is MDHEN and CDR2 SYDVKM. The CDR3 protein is CASSPRQELSGNTIYF. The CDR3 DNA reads TGTGCCAGCAGTCCCAGACAAGAACTCTCCGGAAACACCATATATTTT.

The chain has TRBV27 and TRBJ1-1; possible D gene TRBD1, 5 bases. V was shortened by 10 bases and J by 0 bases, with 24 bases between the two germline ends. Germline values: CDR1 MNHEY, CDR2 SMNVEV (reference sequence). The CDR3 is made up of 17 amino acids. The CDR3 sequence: CATKRLAGPIMNTEAFF. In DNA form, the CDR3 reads TGTGCCACCAAAAGACTGGCAGGGCCCATTATGAACACTGAAGCTTTCTTT.

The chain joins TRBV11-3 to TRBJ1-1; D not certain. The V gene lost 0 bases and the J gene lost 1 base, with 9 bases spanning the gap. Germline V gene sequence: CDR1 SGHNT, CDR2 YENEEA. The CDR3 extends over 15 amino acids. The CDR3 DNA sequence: TGTGCCAGCAGCTTAGATCGGGGAGAGAACACTGAAGCTTTCTTT. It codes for CASSLDRGENTEAFF.

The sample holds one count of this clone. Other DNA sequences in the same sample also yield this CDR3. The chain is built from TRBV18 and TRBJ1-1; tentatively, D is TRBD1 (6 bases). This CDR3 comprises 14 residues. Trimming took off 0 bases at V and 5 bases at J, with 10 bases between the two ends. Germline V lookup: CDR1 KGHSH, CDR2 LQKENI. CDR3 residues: CASSPPAGVTEAFF. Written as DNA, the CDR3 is TGTGCCAGCTCACCACCGGCAGGGGTTACTGAAGCTTTCTTT.

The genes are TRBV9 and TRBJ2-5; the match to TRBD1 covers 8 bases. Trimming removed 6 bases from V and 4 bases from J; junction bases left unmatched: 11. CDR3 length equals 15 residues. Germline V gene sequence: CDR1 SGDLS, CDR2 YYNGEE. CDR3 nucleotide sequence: TGTGCCAGCACCGAGACCGGGACAGGTCTAGAGACCCAGTACTTC. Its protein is CASTETGTGLETQYF.

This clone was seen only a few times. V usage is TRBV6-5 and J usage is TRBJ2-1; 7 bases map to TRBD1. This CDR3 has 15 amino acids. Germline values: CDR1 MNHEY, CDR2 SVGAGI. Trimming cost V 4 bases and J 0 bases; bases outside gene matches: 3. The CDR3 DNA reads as TGTGCCAGCAGTTCCGGACAGGTCTCCTACAATGAGCAGTTCTTC. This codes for CASSSGQVSYNEQFF.

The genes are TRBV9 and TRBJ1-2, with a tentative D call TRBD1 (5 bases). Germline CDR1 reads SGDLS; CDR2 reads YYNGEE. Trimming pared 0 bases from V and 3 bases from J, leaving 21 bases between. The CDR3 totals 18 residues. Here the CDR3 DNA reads TGTGCCAGCAGCGTAGCTATCGGAGGGGAGGAGTCGGACTATGGCTACACCTTC. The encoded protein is CASSVAIGGEESDYGYTF.

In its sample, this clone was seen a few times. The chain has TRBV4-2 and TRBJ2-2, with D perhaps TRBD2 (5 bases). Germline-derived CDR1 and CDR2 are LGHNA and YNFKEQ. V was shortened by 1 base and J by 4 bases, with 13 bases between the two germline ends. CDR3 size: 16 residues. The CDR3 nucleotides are TGTGCCAGCAGCCAAGTCTTGCAGGCGGGCACCGGGGAGCTGTTTTTT. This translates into CASSQVLQAGTGELFF.

The CDR3 spells CARPGQENHEQYF. The CDR3 coding sequence is TGTGCCCGACCGGGACAGGAAAACCACGAGCAGTACTTC. The gene calls are TRBV25-1 and TRBJ2-7, with 8 bases lining up with TRBD1. From germline, CDR1 is MGHDK and CDR2 SYGVNS. Trimming cost V 11 bases and J 5 bases; bases outside gene matches: 11. The CDR3 runs to 13 residues.

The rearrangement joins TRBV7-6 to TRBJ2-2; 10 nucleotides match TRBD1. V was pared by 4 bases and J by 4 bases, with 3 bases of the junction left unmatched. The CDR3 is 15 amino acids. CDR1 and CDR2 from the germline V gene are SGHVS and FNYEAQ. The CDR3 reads CASSSGQGGTGELFF. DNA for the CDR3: TGTGCCAGCAGCTCCGGACAGGGGGGCACCGGGGAGCTGTTTTTT. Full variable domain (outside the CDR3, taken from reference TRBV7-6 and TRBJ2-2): GAGVSQSPRYKVTKRGQDVALRCDPISGHVSLYWYRQALGQGPEFLTYFNYEAQQDKSGLPNDRFSAERPEGSISTLTIQRTEQRDSAMYRCASSSGQGGTGELFFGEGSRLTVL.

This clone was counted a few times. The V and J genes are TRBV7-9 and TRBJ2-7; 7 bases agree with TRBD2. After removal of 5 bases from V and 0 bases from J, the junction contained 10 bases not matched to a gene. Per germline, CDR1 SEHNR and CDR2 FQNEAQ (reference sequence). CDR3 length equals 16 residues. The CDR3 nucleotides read TGTGCCAGCAGCCTATTCGGGGGGAGGCGCTCCTACGAGCAGTACTTC. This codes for CASSLFGGRRSYEQYF. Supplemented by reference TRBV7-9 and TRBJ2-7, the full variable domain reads DTGVSQNPRHKITKRGQNVTFRCDPISEHNRLYWYRQTLGQGPEFLTYFQNEAQLEKSRLLSDRFSAERPKGSFSTLEIQRTEQGDSAMYLCASSLFGGRRSYEQYFGPGTRLTVT.

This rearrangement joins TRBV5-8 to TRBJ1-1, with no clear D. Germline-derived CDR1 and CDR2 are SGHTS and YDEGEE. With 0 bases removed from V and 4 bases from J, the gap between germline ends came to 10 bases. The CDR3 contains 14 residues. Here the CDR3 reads CASSLAPGPTEAFF. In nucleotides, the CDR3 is TGTGCCAGCAGCTTGGCTCCAGGCCCCACTGAAGCTTTCTTT.

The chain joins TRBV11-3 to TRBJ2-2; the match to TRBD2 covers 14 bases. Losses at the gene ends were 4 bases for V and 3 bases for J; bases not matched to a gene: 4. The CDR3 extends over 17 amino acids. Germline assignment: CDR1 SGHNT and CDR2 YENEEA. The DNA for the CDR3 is TGTGCCAGCAGCTCCCCGGGACTAGCGGGAGACACCGGGGAGCTGTTTTTT. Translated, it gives CASSSPGLAGDTGELFF. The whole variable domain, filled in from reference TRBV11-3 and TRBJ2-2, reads EAGVVQSPRYKIIEKKQPVAFWCNPISGHNTLYWYLQNLGQGPELLIRYENEEAVDDSQLPKDRFSAERLKGVDSTLKIQPAELGDSAVYLCASSSPGLAGDTGELFFGEGSRLTVL.